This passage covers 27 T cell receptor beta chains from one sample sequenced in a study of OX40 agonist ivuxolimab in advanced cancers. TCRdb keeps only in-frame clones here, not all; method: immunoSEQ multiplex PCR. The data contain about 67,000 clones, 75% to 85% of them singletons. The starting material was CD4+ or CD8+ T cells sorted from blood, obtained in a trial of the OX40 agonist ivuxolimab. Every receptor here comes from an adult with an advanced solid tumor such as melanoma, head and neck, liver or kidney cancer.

In DNA form, the CDR3 reads TGTGCCAGCAGGGGAACAGGGGCCAATCAGCCCCAGCATTTT. Its protein product is CASRGTGANQPQHF. V usage is TRBV6-1 and J usage is TRBJ1-5, with 7 bases identical to TRBD1. J gave up 3 bases and V 6 bases, and 5 bases lay outside the gene matches. This CDR3 has 14 amino acids. CDR1 and CDR2 (germline): MNHNS, SASEGT.

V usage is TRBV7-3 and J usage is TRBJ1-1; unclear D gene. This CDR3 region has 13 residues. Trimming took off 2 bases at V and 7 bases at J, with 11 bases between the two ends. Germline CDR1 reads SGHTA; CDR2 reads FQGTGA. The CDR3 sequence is CASSLGTRSEAFF. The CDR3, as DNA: TGTGCCAGCAGCTTAGGTACGCGGAGTGAAGCTTTCTTT. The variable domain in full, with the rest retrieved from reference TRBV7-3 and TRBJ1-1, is GAGVSQTPSNKVTEKGKYVELRCDPISGHTALYWYRQSLGQGPEFLIYFQGTGAADDSGLPNDRFFAVRPEGSVSTLKIQRTERGDSAVYLCASSLGTRSEAFFGQGTRLTVV.

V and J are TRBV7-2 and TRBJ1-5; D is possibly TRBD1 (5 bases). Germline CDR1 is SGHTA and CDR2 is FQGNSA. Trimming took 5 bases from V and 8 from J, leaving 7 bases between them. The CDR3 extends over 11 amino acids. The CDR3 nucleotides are TGTGCCAGCAGCCCCAGGGAGCCCCAGCATTTT. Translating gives CASSPREPQHF.

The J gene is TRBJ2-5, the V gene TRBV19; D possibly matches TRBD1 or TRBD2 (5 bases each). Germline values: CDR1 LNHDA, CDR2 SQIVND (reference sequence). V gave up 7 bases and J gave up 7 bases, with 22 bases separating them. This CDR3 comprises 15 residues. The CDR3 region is CASTPLGQGPATQYF. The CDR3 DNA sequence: TGTGCCAGTACACCCCTTGGGCAGGGACCGGCGACCCAGTACTTC.

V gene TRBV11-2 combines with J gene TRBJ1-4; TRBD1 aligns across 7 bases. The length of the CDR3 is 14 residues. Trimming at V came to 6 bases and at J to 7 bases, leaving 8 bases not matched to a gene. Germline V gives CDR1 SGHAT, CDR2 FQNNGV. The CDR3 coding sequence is TGTGCCAGCAGGTTCACCGGGACAGCTGAAAAACTGTTTTTT. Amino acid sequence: CASRFTGTAEKLFF.

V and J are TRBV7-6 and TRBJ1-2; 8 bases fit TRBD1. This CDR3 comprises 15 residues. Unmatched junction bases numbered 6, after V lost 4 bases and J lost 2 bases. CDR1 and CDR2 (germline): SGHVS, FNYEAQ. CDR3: CASSSGQGGNYGYTF. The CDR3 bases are TGTGCCAGCAGCTCCGGACAGGGAGGGAACTATGGCTACACCTTC.

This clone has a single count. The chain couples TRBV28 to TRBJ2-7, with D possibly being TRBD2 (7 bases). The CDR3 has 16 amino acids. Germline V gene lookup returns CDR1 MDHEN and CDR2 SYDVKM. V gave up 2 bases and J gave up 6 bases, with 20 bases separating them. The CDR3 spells CASSLGGAGVYSEQYF. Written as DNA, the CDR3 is TGTGCCAGCAGTTTAGGGGGGGCAGGGGTGTACTCCGAGCAGTACTTC.

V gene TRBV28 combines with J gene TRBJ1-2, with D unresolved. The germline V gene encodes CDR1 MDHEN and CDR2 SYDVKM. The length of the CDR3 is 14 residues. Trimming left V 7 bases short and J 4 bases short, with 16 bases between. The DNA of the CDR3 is TGTGCCAGCACCTCCTTCTCGGGAACCTATGGCTACACCTTC. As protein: CASTSFSGTYGYTF.

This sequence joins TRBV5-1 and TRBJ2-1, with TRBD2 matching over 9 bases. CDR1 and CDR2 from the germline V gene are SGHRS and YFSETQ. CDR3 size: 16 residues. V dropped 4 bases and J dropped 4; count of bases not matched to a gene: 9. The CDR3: CASSTAAGGLYNEQFF. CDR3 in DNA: TGCGCCAGCAGCACCGCAGCGGGGGGACTGTACAATGAGCAGTTCTTC.

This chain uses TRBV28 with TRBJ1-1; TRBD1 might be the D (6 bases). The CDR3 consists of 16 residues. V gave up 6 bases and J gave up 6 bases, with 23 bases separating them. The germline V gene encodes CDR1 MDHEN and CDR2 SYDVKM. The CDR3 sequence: CASRSPPGHGRSEAFF. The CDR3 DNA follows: TGTGCCAGCAGATCTCCCCCGGGACACGGGAGGTCTGAAGCTTTCTTT.

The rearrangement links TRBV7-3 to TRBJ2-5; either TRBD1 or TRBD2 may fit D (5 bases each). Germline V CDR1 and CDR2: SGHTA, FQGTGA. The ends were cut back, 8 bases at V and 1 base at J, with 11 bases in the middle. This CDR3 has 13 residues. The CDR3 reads CASSPGPQETQYF. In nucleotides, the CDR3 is TGTGCCAGCTCCCCGGGGCCCCAAGAGACCCAGTACTTC.

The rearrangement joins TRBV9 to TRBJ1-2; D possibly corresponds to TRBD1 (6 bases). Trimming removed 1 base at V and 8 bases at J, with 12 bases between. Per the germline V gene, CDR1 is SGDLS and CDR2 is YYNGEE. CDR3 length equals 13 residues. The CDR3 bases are TGTGCCAGCAGCGTATTAGCAGGGGCCGGCTACACCTTC. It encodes CASSVLAGAGYTF.

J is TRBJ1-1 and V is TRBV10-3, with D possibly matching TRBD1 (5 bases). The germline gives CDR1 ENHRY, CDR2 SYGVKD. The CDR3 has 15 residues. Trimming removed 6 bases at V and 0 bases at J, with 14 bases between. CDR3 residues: CAISGTAGLNTEAFF. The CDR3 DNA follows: TGTGCCATCAGCGGGACCGCGGGTCTGAACACTGAAGCTTTCTTT.

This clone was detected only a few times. CDR3 bases: TGTGCCAGCAGTTTAACCCCTAGACAGACCAGCCCCTACGAGCAGTACTTC. It specifies CASSLTPRQTSPYEQYF. The chain uses TRBV27 and TRBJ2-7; D is perhaps TRBD1 (5 bases). The length of the CDR3 is 17 residues. Germline V CDR1 and CDR2: MNHEY, SMNVEV (reference sequence). Trimming took 2 bases from V and 2 from J, leaving 19 bases between them.

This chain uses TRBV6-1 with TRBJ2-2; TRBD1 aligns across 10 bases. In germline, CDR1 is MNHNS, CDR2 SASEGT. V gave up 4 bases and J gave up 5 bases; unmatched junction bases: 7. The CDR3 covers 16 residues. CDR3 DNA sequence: TGTGCCAGCAGTGGACAGGGGGCCCCGATTACCGGGGAGCTGTTTTTT. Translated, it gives CASSGQGAPITGELFF.

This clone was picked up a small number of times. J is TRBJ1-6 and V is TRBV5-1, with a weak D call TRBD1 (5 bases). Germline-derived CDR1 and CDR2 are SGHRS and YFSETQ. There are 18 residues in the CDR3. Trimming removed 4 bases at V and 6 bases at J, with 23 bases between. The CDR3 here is CASSETFQGYQINSPLHF. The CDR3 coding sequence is TGCGCCAGCAGCGAGACGTTTCAGGGATATCAAATTAATTCACCCCTCCACTTT.

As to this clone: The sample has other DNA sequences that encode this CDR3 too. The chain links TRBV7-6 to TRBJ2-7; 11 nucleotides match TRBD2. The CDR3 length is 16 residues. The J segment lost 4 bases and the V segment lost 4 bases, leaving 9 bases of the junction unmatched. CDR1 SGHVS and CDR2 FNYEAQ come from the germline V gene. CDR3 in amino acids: CASSSSGGRTPYEQYF. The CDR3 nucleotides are TGTGCCAGCAGCTCTAGCGGGGGGCGTACTCCGTACGAGCAGTACTTC.

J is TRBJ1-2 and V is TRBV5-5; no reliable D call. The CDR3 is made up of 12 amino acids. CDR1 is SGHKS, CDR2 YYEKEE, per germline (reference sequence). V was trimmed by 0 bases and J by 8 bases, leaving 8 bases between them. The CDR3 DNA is TGTGCCAGCAGCTTGGAAACTGTGGGCTACACCTTC. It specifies CASSLETVGYTF.

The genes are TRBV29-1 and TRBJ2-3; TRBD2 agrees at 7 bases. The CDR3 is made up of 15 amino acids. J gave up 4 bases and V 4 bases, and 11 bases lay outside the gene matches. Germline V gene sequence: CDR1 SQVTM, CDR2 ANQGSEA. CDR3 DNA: TGCAGCGTTGGGGGGGGAGGAAGGGATCCAGATACGCAGTATTTT. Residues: CSVGGGGRDPDTQYF.

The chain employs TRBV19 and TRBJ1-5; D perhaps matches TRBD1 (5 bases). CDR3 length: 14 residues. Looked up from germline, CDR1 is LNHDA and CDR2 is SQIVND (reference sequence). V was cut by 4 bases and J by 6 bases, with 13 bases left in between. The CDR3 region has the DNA TGTGCCAGTAGTACTCGGGGGGAGGCTCAGCCCCAGCATTTT. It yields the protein CASSTRGEAQPQHF. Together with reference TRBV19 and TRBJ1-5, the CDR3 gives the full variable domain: DGGITQSPKYLFRKEGQNVTLSCEQNLNHDAMYWYRQDPGQGLRLIYYSQIVNDFQKGDIAEGYSVSREKKESFPLTVTSAQKNPTAFYLCASSTRGEAQPQHFGDGTRLSIL.

CDR3 sequence (DNA): TGCGCCAGCAGCGCCACCGGGACAGGGGCTGAGCAGTTCTTC. Amino acids: CASSATGTGAEQFF. This sequence joins TRBV5-1 and TRBJ2-1; the match to TRBD1 covers 10 bases. V lost 4 bases, J lost 9 bases, and 7 bases stayed unmatched. Germline CDR1 is SGHRS and CDR2 is YFSETQ. The CDR3 extends over 14 amino acids. Full variable domain (missing parts from reference TRBV5-1 and TRBJ2-1): KAGVTQTPRYLIKTRGQQVTLSCSPISGHRSVSWYQQTPGQGLQFLFEYFSETQRNKGNFPGRFSGRQFSNSRSEMNVSTLELGDSALYLCASSATGTGAEQFFGPGTRLTVL.

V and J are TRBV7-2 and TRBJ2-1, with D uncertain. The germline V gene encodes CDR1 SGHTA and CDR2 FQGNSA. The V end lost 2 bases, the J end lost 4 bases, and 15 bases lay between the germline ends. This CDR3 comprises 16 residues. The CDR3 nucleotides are TGTGCCAGCAGCTTAAGAGAAGTAGCCGGGTACAATGAGCAGTTCTTC. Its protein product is CASSLREVAGYNEQFF. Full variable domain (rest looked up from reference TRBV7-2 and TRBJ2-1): GAGVSQSPSNKVTEKGKDVELRCDPISGHTALYWYRQSLGQGLEFLIYFQGNSAPDKSGLPSDRFSAERTGGSVSTLTIQRTQQEDSAVYLCASSLREVAGYNEQFFGPGTRLTVL.

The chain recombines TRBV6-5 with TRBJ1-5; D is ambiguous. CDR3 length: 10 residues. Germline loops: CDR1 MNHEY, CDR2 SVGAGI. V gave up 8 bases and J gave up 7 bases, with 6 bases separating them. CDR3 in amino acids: CASGRQPQHF. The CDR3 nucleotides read TGTGCCAGCGGACGCCAGCCCCAGCATTTT.

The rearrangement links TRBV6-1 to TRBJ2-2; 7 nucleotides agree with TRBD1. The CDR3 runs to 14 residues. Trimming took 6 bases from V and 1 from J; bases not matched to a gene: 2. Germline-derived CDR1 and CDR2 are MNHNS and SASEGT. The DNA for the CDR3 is TGTGCCAGCAGCCGGACAGGGAACACCGGGGAGCTGTTTTTT. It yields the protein CASSRTGNTGELFF.

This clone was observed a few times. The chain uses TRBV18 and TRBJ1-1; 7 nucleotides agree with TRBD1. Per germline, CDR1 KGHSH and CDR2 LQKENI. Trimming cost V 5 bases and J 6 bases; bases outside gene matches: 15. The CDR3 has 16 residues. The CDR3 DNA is TGTGCCAGCTCATCCCGACAGGGTGCGGGGTACGCTGAAGCTTTCTTT. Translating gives CASSSRQGAGYAEAFF.

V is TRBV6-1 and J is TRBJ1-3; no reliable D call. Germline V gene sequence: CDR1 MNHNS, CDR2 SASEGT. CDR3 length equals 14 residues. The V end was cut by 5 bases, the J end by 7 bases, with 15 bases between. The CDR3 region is CASSYPDPGNTIYF. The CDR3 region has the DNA TGTGCCAGCAGTTATCCCGACCCCGGGAACACCATATATTTT.

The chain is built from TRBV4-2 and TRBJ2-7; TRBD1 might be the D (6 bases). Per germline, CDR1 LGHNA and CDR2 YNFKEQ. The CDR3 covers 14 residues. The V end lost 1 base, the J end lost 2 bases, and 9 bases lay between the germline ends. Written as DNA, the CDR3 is TGTGCCAGCAGCCAAGGGACAGCAACCTACGAGCAGTACTTC. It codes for CASSQGTATYEQYF.